Listed below are T cell receptor beta chains from one sample, sequenced in a study of cytomegalovirus exposure and HLA in healthy donors. The table came from immunoSEQ multiplex PCR; TCRdb's copy has only in-frame clones and leaves some out. Of approximately 85,000 clones in the sample, about four fifths were seen once. The sequenced sample was PBMCs. The receptors were gathered from a middle-aged man in good health and CMV-seropositive. Both conserved end residues are part of each CDR3. Fields, in order: clone size, J gene, D gene, V gene, CDR3 DNA, CDR3 protein. A D gene is named only where the DNA matches it firmly. The listing skips clone size in some rows; elsewhere it reads once, few, many or a size class.

clone size: .
J gene: TRBJ2-3
D gene: TRBD2
V gene: TRBV7-9
CDR3 DNA: TGTGCCAGCAGCCGGGGACTAGCGGGAATTGATACGCAGTATTTT
CDR3 protein: CASSRGLAGIDTQYF

clone size: .
J gene: TRBJ2-7
D gene: TRBD2
V gene: TRBV7-9
CDR3 DNA: TGTGCCAGCAGCTGGGGACTAGCGGGAGGATCCTACGAGCAGTACTTC
CDR3 protein: CASSWGLAGGSYEQYF

clone size: .
J gene: TRBJ1-2
D gene: .
V gene: TRBV6-1
CDR3 DNA: TGTGCCAGCAGTTATCCCCCAGGGGGCTACACCTTC
CDR3 protein: CASSYPPGGYTF

clone size: .
J gene: TRBJ1-3
D gene: TRBD1
V gene: TRBV2
CDR3 DNA: TGTGCCAGCGGGGGACAGGGAGGGGAAAACACCATATATTTT
CDR3 protein: CASGGQGGENTIYF

clone size: .
J gene: TRBJ2-1
D gene: TRBD2
V gene: TRBV5-1
CDR3 DNA: TGCGCCAGCAGCACGGGACTAGCGGGAGTGAATGAGCAGTTCTTC
CDR3 protein: CASSTGLAGVNEQFF

clone size: few
J gene: TRBJ2-4
D gene: .
V gene: TRBV16
CDR3 DNA: TGTGCCAGCAGCCAATCTGAGGAAAACATTCAGTACTTC
CDR3 protein: CASSQSEENIQYF

clone size: .
J gene: TRBJ1-5
D gene: TRBD1
V gene: TRBV7-2
CDR3 DNA: TGTGCCAGCAGCTATACAGGGGGCGTAAATGGTAATCAGCCCCAGCATTTT
CDR3 protein: CASSYTGGVNGNQPQHF

clone size: .
J gene: TRBJ2-7
D gene: .
V gene: TRBV7-2
CDR3 DNA: TGTGCCAGCAGCTTAGCACTATCGAGCTCCTACGAGCAGTACTTC
CDR3 protein: CASSLALSSSYEQYF

clone size: .
J gene: TRBJ2-7
D gene: .
V gene: TRBV30
CDR3 DNA: TGTGCCTGGAGTTTCGGCGGGAATCGCGAGCAGTACTTC
CDR3 protein: CAWSFGGNREQYF

clone size: .
J gene: TRBJ2-7
D gene: .
V gene: TRBV11-1
CDR3 DNA: TGTGCCAGCAGCCCACTTGGGGGGAGCCCCCACGAGCAGTACTTC
CDR3 protein: CASSPLGGSPHEQYF

clone size: .
J gene: TRBJ1-5
D gene: .
V gene: TRBV30
CDR3 DNA: TGTGCCTGTAGTTTGGGGCCGGATCAGCCCCAGCATTTT
CDR3 protein: CACSLGPDQPQHF

clone size: .
J gene: TRBJ1-1
D gene: .
V gene: TRBV6-5
CDR3 DNA: TGTGCCAGCAGTTACTTAGTGAACACTGAAGCTTTCTTT
CDR3 protein: CASSYLVNTEAFF

clone size: .
J gene: TRBJ2-7
D gene: .
V gene: TRBV5-1
CDR3 DNA: TGCGCCAGCAGCTTGACGGCAGGGCTCTACGAGCAGTACTTC
CDR3 protein: CASSLTAGLYEQYF

clone size: .
J gene: TRBJ2-3
D gene: TRBD2
V gene: TRBV7-6
CDR3 DNA: TGTGCCAGCAGCGAGAGGGCTAGCGGGGGCACGGGAGATACGCAGTATTTT
CDR3 protein: CASSERASGGTGDTQYF

clone size: .
J gene: TRBJ1-2
D gene: TRBD1
V gene: TRBV19
CDR3 DNA: TGTGCCAGTCAGACAGGGGTGAGAGTCTATGGCTACACCTTC
CDR3 protein: CASQTGVRVYGYTF

clone size: .
J gene: TRBJ2-1
D gene: .
V gene: TRBV30
CDR3 DNA: TGTGCCTGGAGTGGGGGAGTAGGACTTTCCTACAATGAGCAGTTCTTC
CDR3 protein: CAWSGGVGLSYNEQFF

clone size: .
J gene: TRBJ1-6
D gene: .
V gene: TRBV30
CDR3 DNA: TGTGCCTGGAGTGTCGGTAGGGGCTCCTATAATTCACCCCTCCACTTT
CDR3 protein: CAWSVGRGSYNSPLHF

clone size: .
J gene: TRBJ2-7
D gene: .
V gene: TRBV6-6
CDR3 DNA: TGTGCCAGCAGTCCACGTGATGGCGGGTCCTACGAGCAGTACTTC
CDR3 protein: CASSPRDGGSYEQYF

clone size: .
J gene: TRBJ1-4
D gene: .
V gene: TRBV20-1
CDR3 DNA: TGCAGTGCCAAGGGTACCGGGACTTGGTTTTTT
CDR3 protein: CSAKGTGTWFF

clone size: .
J gene: TRBJ1-1
D gene: TRBD1
V gene: TRBV5-4
CDR3 DNA: TGTGCCAGCAGCAGCCGGGACAGACTCACTGAAGCTTTCTTT
CDR3 protein: CASSSRDRLTEAFF

clone size: .
J gene: TRBJ2-7
D gene: .
V gene: TRBV4-3
CDR3 DNA: TGCGCCAGCAGCCAAGATCGGGAGAAGCTCTACGAGCAGTACTTC
CDR3 protein: CASSQDREKLYEQYF

clone size: .
J gene: TRBJ2-1
D gene: .
V gene: TRBV5-1
CDR3 DNA: TGCGCCAGCAGCTTGGAGAGCTCCTACAATGAGCAGTTCTTC
CDR3 protein: CASSLESSYNEQFF

clone size: .
J gene: TRBJ2-7
D gene: .
V gene: TRBV10-1
CDR3 DNA: TGCGCCAGCAAAACATTTTCCTACGAGCAGTACTTC
CDR3 protein: CASKTFSYEQYF

clone size: .
J gene: TRBJ2-2
D gene: TRBD2
V gene: TRBV2
CDR3 DNA: TGTGCCAGCAGTGATGCCGGGACTAGCGGGAGGGCCACGAACACCGGGGAGCTGTTTTTT
CDR3 protein: CASSDAGTSGRATNTGELFF

clone size: .
J gene: TRBJ2-7
D gene: TRBD2
V gene: TRBV19
CDR3 DNA: TGTGCCAGTAGCGGGACTAGCGGGATATCCGAGCAGTACTTC
CDR3 protein: CASSGTSGISEQYF

clone size: once
J gene: TRBJ2-7
D gene: TRBD1
V gene: TRBV7-2
CDR3 DNA: TGTGCCAGCAGCTTTGAGGGGGCTAGAGAGCAGTACTTC
CDR3 protein: CASSFEGAREQYF

clone size: .
J gene: TRBJ2-7
D gene: .
V gene: TRBV15
CDR3 DNA: TGTGCCACCAGCAGAGATAATATAGGAGGGGCAGTAAATCCCTACGAGCAGTACTTC
CDR3 protein: CATSRDNIGGAVNPYEQYF

clone size: .
J gene: TRBJ2-2
D gene: TRBD2
V gene: TRBV5-1
CDR3 DNA: TGCGCCAGCAGCCCTAGCGGGAGAAGTCGCGGGGAGCTGTTTTTT
CDR3 protein: CASSPSGRSRGELFF

clone size: once
J gene: TRBJ2-5
D gene: TRBD1
V gene: TRBV6-5
CDR3 DNA: TGTGCCAGCAGGACACAGGGGTCAGAGACCCAGTACTTC
CDR3 protein: CASRTQGSETQYF

clone size: .
J gene: TRBJ2-1
D gene: TRBD2
V gene: TRBV5-6
CDR3 DNA: TGTGCCAGCAGCGGCGGGACTAGCGGGAGGGCGTCCTACAATGAGCAGTTCTTC
CDR3 protein: CASSGGTSGRASYNEQFF

clone size: .
J gene: TRBJ1-3
D gene: TRBD1
V gene: TRBV4-3
CDR3 DNA: TGCGCCAGCAGCCAAGGGGACAGGGGGCAGGACACCATATATTTT
CDR3 protein: CASSQGDRGQDTIYF

clone size: .
J gene: TRBJ2-4
D gene: .
V gene: TRBV25-1
CDR3 DNA: TGTGCCAGCTCGGGGATAGCCAAAAACATTCAGTACTTC
CDR3 protein: CASSGIAKNIQYF

clone size: few
J gene: TRBJ1-1
D gene: .
V gene: TRBV6-5
CDR3 DNA: TGTGCCAGCAGTTACTCTAGGAGGTTCACTGAAGCTTTCTTT
CDR3 protein: CASSYSRRFTEAFF

clone size: .
J gene: TRBJ2-7
D gene: .
V gene: TRBV27
CDR3 DNA: TGTGCCACCGCCCCCAGGCGACCGGACTACGAGCAGTACTTC
CDR3 protein: CATAPRRPDYEQYF

clone size: .
J gene: TRBJ1-1
D gene: .
V gene: TRBV7-9
CDR3 DNA: TGTGCCAGCAGCCGGGTTCCGACGGTGAACACTGAAGCTTTCTTT
CDR3 protein: CASSRVPTVNTEAFF

clone size: .
J gene: TRBJ2-3
D gene: TRBD2
V gene: TRBV5-1
CDR3 DNA: TGCGCCAGCAGCCCTCGGTCTAGCGGGGGCACAGATACGCAGTATTTT
CDR3 protein: CASSPRSSGGTDTQYF

clone size: .
J gene: TRBJ1-3
D gene: .
V gene: TRBV5-1
CDR3 DNA: TGCGCCAGCCGACCCGGAGAGACCTCTGGAAACACCATATATTTT
CDR3 protein: CASRPGETSGNTIYF

clone size: .
J gene: TRBJ1-5
D gene: TRBD1
V gene: TRBV2
CDR3 DNA: TGTGCCAGCAGCGGCCTAGACAGGGGCCAGCCCCAGCATTTT
CDR3 protein: CASSGLDRGQPQHF

clone size: .
J gene: TRBJ1-2
D gene: .
V gene: TRBV6-6
CDR3 DNA: TGTGCCAGCAGTTCTGGACGGGGGAACTATGGCTACACCTTC
CDR3 protein: CASSSGRGNYGYTF

clone size: few
J gene: TRBJ1-5
D gene: .
V gene: TRBV2
CDR3 DNA: TGTGCCAGCAGTAACAGGGTAGGGAGCAATCAGCCCCAGCATTTT
CDR3 protein: CASSNRVGSNQPQHF

clone size: few
J gene: TRBJ2-7
D gene: .
V gene: TRBV7-9
CDR3 DNA: TGTTCCAGCAGCTTAGCCAGCGGCCTGACCTACGAGCAGTACTTC
CDR3 protein: CSSSLASGLTYEQYF

clone size: few
J gene: TRBJ2-2
D gene: TRBD2
V gene: TRBV7-9
CDR3 DNA: TGTGCCAGCAGCTACTCACTAGCGGTTCAGACCCACGGGGAGCTGTTTTTT
CDR3 protein: CASSYSLAVQTHGELFF

clone size: .
J gene: TRBJ2-5
D gene: TRBD1
V gene: TRBV30
CDR3 DNA: TGTGCCTGGGGGGCCTGGGGACAGATCCAAGAGACCCAGTACTTC
CDR3 protein: CAWGAWGQIQETQYF

clone size: .
J gene: TRBJ2-1
D gene: .
V gene: TRBV6-4
CDR3 DNA: TGTGCCAGCAGGAGGGTAGGCTTTTCCTACAATGAGCAGTTCTTC
CDR3 protein: CASRRVGFSYNEQFF

clone size: .
J gene: TRBJ1-2
D gene: TRBD1
V gene: TRBV2
CDR3 DNA: TGTGCCAGCAGTGAAGTGGTCAGGGGGTCCTCCGGCTACACCTTC
CDR3 protein: CASSEVVRGSSGYTF

clone size: .
J gene: TRBJ1-5
D gene: TRBD1
V gene: TRBV6-5
CDR3 DNA: TGTGCCAGCAGTAAATCAGGGGGCTTGGGTCAGCCCCAGCATTTT
CDR3 protein: CASSKSGGLGQPQHF

clone size: .
J gene: TRBJ1-2
D gene: .
V gene: TRBV29-1
CDR3 DNA: TGCAGCGTTGGGGAGGATGGCTACACCTTC
CDR3 protein: CSVGEDGYTF

clone size: .
J gene: TRBJ2-3
D gene: .
V gene: TRBV6-6
CDR3 DNA: TGTGCCAGCAGTTACGTAAGACACATGAGCACAGATACGCAGTATTTT
CDR3 protein: CASSYVRHMSTDTQYF

clone size: .
J gene: TRBJ1-5
D gene: TRBD1
V gene: TRBV19
CDR3 DNA: TGTGCCAGTAGCCCGACAGGGGGCTATAGCAATCAGCCCCAGCATTTT
CDR3 protein: CASSPTGGYSNQPQHF

clone size: .
J gene: TRBJ2-7
D gene: TRBD2
V gene: TRBV11-2
CDR3 DNA: TGTGCCAGCAGCTTAGGCGCGGGGGGTTGGCAATCCCACGAGCAGTACTTC
CDR3 protein: CASSLGAGGWQSHEQYF